A selection of T cell receptor beta chains follows, all from one sample in a study of blood T cell repertoires in COVID-19. Clones were sequenced by immunoSEQ multiplex PCR, and TCRdb holds only the in-frame ones, with some missing. The sample gives about 270,000 clones, 75% to 95% of which show up once; under 3% is in the top ten. Sequenced input: peripheral blood. The receptors come from a person aged 18 to 29 with COVID-19, enrolled during active disease. The CDR3 runs from the conserved cysteine through the conserved F or W. D genes are given only for firm matches. The size entry is marked missing in some rows and otherwise reads once, few, many or a size class.

abundance: once
v_gene: TRBV28
d_gene: .
j_gene: TRBJ2-7
CDR3aa: CASSFPQDSTYEQYF
CDR3nt: TGTGCCAGCAGTTTCCCTCAGGACTCCACCTACGAGCAGTACTTC

abundance: .
v_gene: TRBV6-6
d_gene: .
j_gene: TRBJ2-2
CDR3aa: CASSPLGGLVSVGGELFF
CDR3nt: TGTGCCAGCAGTCCCCTCGGAGGGTTGGTCTCTGTTGGAGGGGAGCTGTTTTTT

abundance: .
v_gene: TRBV5-1
d_gene: .
j_gene: TRBJ2-4
CDR3aa: CASAGTLENIQYF
CDR3nt: TGCGCCAGCGCGGGGACCCTAGAGAACATTCAGTACTTC

abundance: .
v_gene: TRBV5-1
d_gene: .
j_gene: TRBJ1-2
CDR3aa: CASSVEAMDTGPSYGYTF
CDR3nt: TGCGCCAGCAGCGTCGAGGCAATGGACACCGGGCCCTCCTATGGCTACACCTTC

abundance: .
v_gene: TRBV19
d_gene: .
j_gene: TRBJ2-3
CDR3aa: CASSFPGTTDTQYF
CDR3nt: TGTGCCAGTAGTTTTCCGGGAACCACAGATACGCAGTATTTT

abundance: once
v_gene: TRBV28
d_gene: TRBD1
j_gene: TRBJ1-1
CDR3aa: CASKINRGVIEAFF
CDR3nt: TGTGCCAGCAAAATAAACAGGGGGGTAATTGAAGCTTTCTTT

abundance: .
v_gene: TRBV5-1
d_gene: .
j_gene: TRBJ2-5
CDR3aa: CASSLASRWETQYF
CDR3nt: TGCGCCAGCAGCTTGGCGTCGCGGTGGGAGACCCAGTACTTC

abundance: .
v_gene: TRBV27
d_gene: TRBD1
j_gene: TRBJ2-7
CDR3aa: CASSDLDRGGYEQYF
CDR3nt: TGTGCCAGCAGCGATTTGGACAGGGGCGGCTACGAGCAGTACTTC

abundance: .
v_gene: TRBV7-6
d_gene: .
j_gene: TRBJ2-1
CDR3aa: CASKPWTDTYNEQFF
CDR3nt: TGTGCCAGCAAACCATGGACAGATACATACAATGAGCAGTTCTTC

abundance: .
v_gene: TRBV30
d_gene: TRBD2
j_gene: TRBJ2-5
CDR3aa: CAWTGGTETQYF
CDR3nt: TGTGCCTGGACGGGGGGGACAGAGACCCAGTACTTC

abundance: .
v_gene: TRBV4-1
d_gene: .
j_gene: TRBJ2-7
CDR3aa: CASSQGVKRSYEQYF
CDR3nt: TGCGCCAGCAGCCAAGGAGTTAAGCGGTCGTATGAGCAGTACTTC

abundance: .
v_gene: TRBV3-1/TRBV3-2
d_gene: .
j_gene: TRBJ1-4
CDR3aa: CASSQRGVNEKLFF
CDR3nt: TGTGCCAGCAGCCAAAGGGGTGTTAATGAAAAACTGTTTTTT

abundance: .
v_gene: TRBV3-1/TRBV3-2
d_gene: .
j_gene: TRBJ1-2
CDR3aa: CASSPRGSMGYTF
CDR3nt: TGTGCCAGCAGCCCTCGGGGTTCCATGGGCTACACCTTC

abundance: .
v_gene: TRBV19
d_gene: TRBD1
j_gene: TRBJ1-5
CDR3aa: CASSANRGVGQPQHF
CDR3nt: TGTGCCAGTAGTGCTAACAGGGGTGTGGGTCAGCCCCAGCATTTT

abundance: .
v_gene: TRBV10-3
d_gene: TRBD2
j_gene: TRBJ2-5
CDR3aa: CAAGLAQETQYF
CDR3nt: TGTGCCGCCGGACTAGCTCAAGAGACCCAGTACTTC

abundance: .
v_gene: TRBV4-1
d_gene: TRBD1
j_gene: TRBJ1-2
CDR3aa: CASSQPGQGSGGYTF
CDR3nt: TGCGCCAGCAGCCAACCGGGACAGGGCTCGGGGGGCTACACCTTC

abundance: .
v_gene: TRBV7-9
d_gene: TRBD1
j_gene: TRBJ2-2
CDR3aa: CAPGQGDTGELFF
CDR3nt: TGTGCCCCAGGACAGGGTGACACCGGGGAGCTGTTTTTT

abundance: once
v_gene: TRBV7-9
d_gene: .
j_gene: TRBJ2-1
CDR3aa: CASSLELARNEQFF
CDR3nt: TGTGCCAGCAGCTTAGAACTAGCACGGAATGAGCAGTTCTTC

abundance: .
v_gene: TRBV5-1
d_gene: TRBD1
j_gene: TRBJ2-3
CDR3aa: CASSLRQGISTDTQYF
CDR3nt: TGCGCCAGCAGCTTAAGACAGGGTATTAGCACAGATACGCAGTATTTT

abundance: .
v_gene: TRBV3-1/TRBV3-2
d_gene: TRBD2
j_gene: TRBJ2-7
CDR3aa: CASSQDSSGRYEQYF
CDR3nt: TGTGCCAGCAGCCAAGATTCTAGCGGCCGGTACGAGCAGTACTTC

abundance: .
v_gene: TRBV5-1
d_gene: .
j_gene: TRBJ1-1
CDR3aa: CASSPQQIMGTEAFF
CDR3nt: TGCGCCAGCAGCCCCCAACAGATTATGGGCACTGAAGCTTTCTTT

abundance: .
v_gene: TRBV10-3
d_gene: TRBD1
j_gene: TRBJ2-1
CDR3aa: CAISDPDRGMNEQFF
CDR3nt: TGTGCCATCAGTGACCCGGACAGGGGGATGAATGAGCAGTTCTTC

abundance: .
v_gene: TRBV28
d_gene: .
j_gene: TRBJ2-2
CDR3aa: CASSLFPGGTGELFF
CDR3nt: TGTGCCAGCAGTTTATTTCCGGGTGGCACCGGGGAGCTGTTTTTT

abundance: .
v_gene: TRBV12-3/TRBV12-4
d_gene: .
j_gene: TRBJ2-1
CDR3aa: CASSFGREYEQFF
CDR3nt: TGTGCCAGCAGTTTCGGCCGGGAATATGAGCAGTTCTTC

abundance: .
v_gene: TRBV5-6
d_gene: TRBD1
j_gene: TRBJ1-2
CDR3aa: CASSSPGQGRVNYGYTF
CDR3nt: TGTGCCAGCAGCTCGCCGGGACAGGGAAGAGTTAACTATGGCTACACCTTC

abundance: .
v_gene: TRBV25-1
d_gene: TRBD1
j_gene: TRBJ1-5
CDR3aa: CASSEQGTGNQPQHF
CDR3nt: TGTGCCAGCAGTGAGCAGGGGACAGGGAATCAGCCCCAGCATTTT

abundance: .
v_gene: TRBV7-2
d_gene: .
j_gene: TRBJ2-3
CDR3aa: CASSLGSGATDTQYF
CDR3nt: TGTGCCAGCAGCTTAGGTTCGGGAGCCACAGATACGCAGTATTTT

abundance: .
v_gene: TRBV5-4
d_gene: .
j_gene: TRBJ2-2
CDR3aa: CASSRSSGELFF
CDR3nt: TGTGCCAGCAGCCGCTCGAGCGGGGAGCTGTTTTTT